This TCR beta chain was documented in a study of blood T cell repertoires in COVID-19. About the research overall: Both acute and convalescent COVID-19 samples were obtained from the United States, Italy and Spain. Nucleic acid was either cDNA or gDNA, and it came from T cells, B-cell-depleted T cells, or PBMCs.

Original analysis: Reference gene primer amplification gave nucleated cell count estimates. This table comes from immunoSEQ multiplex PCR, and its TCRdb copy is limited to in-frame clones, with some not included. D and trimming come from the DNA, and the V and J calls and clone size come from that table. The sample consists of some 300,000 clones, around 90% of them appearing once. Everyone who took part was about 18 to 90 years old, and they came from 20 to 25 US areas. The V and J ends lost 1 base and 10 bases respectively, with 11 bases between them. CDR3 size: 12 residues. Germline-derived CDR1 and CDR2 are SEHNR and FQNEAQ (reference sequence).

The source material was PBMCs or T cells enriched from blood (not recorded which). J is TRBJ2-7 and V is TRBV7-9; D perhaps matches TRBD1 (6 bases). This receptor was obtained from a woman under 30 with acute COVID-19. This CDR3 is CASSLDGTTQYF. DNA for the CDR3: TGTGCCAGCAGCTTAGACGGGACAACTCAGTACTTC.